The present T cell receptor beta chain was sequenced within a study of blood T cell repertoires in COVID-19. This table comes from immunoSEQ multiplex PCR, and its TCRdb copy is limited to in-frame clones, with some not included. The repertoire has 120,000 to 150,000 clones, approximately 80% of them found once; the top ten carry approximately 5%. The source material was peripheral blood. The receptor's source is a human donor in a cohort sampled during active COVID-19.

The CDR3 nucleotides are TGTGCCAGCCGACTAGATAGTTTCACAGATACGCAGTATTTT. Translating it yields CASRLDSFTDTQYF. V usage is TRBV6-4 and J usage is TRBJ2-3, with D maybe TRBD2 (6 bases). The CDR3 extends over 14 amino acids. Germline-derived CDR1 and CDR2 are MRHNA and SNTAGT. The V gene lost 8 bases and the J gene lost 2 bases, with 14 bases spanning the gap.